This T cell receptor beta chain was observed in a study of T cells after yellow fever vaccination. Across the study: Preparation of fractions with low cell numbers was performed using SMART-Seq v4 Ultra Low Input. Study results and caveats: Reappearing after the booster were most of the clones from primary vaccination (roughly 96% CD4, approximately 88% CD8). Contamination of FACS-sorted repertoires by abundant clonotypes from the bulk population could occur. A weaker but faster secondary response was observed, peaking on day 5 versus 15.

TCRdb called the 5' RACE reads again in MiXCR, with one record for every CDR3 protein. The table records about 330,000 distinct CDR3 sequences, roughly 7.5% of them present only once. The CDR3 has 12 amino acids. Trimming removed 3 bases at V and 6 bases at J, with 8 bases between. As to this clonotype: Antigen unknown.

Sequences were derived from PBMCs, sampled roughly seven weeks after the first yellow fever vaccination. The TCR originated in a man aged 18 to 30 who received the YFV17D yellow fever vaccine. The rearrangement links TRBV12-3 or TRBV12-4 to TRBJ1-1; D call uncertain. CDR3 residues: CASSFSTAEAFF. Here the CDR3 DNA reads TGTGCCAGCAGTTTTTCGACGGCTGAAGCTTTCTTT.